This TCR beta chain was profiled in a study of blood T cell repertoires in COVID-19 (TCRdb year 2020). A note on the overall study: Collaborator samples came from the United States, Italy and Spain and covered acute and convalescent phases of COVID-19. Where available, HLA class I and class II types were obtained from metadata supplied by the sample provider rather than from assay-based typing. Deeply sampled blood TCRbeta repertoires from subjects exposed to, actively infected with, or recovered from COVID-19 were included in the dataset. Samples were obtained from the ongoing ImmuneRACE study (first 160 participants) and from some 1,300 subjects provided by 6 global collaborators. The prospective study material was composed of cDNA or gDNA derived from T cells, B-cell-depleted T cells, or PBMCs. Nearly every sample came with metadata listing a de-identified subject ID, COVID-19 status, age in years and sex. The repertoires were released in a freely available public database intended as a resource for research on the immune response to SARS-CoV-2.

Broad study findings and their caveats: How much clinical and demographic metadata was included differed by source and by participant, and the metadata was provided uncurated.

V and J are trimmed by 5 bases and 5 bases, and the gene matches miss 5 bases of the junction. Sequences LNHNV (CDR1) and YYDKDF (CDR2) are obtained from the germline V gene (reference sequence). The CDR3, from cysteine to phenylalanine, totals 14 residues. Only the CDR3 portion is preserved as DNA: 42 bases, with reading frame beginning at the first base. The immunoSEQ Assay, a bias-controlled multiplex PCR, was used to amplify TCRbeta CDR3 regions from genomic DNA. As for the original processing: Within the assay, amplification of reference gene primers was used to estimate how many nucleated cells each sample contained. To quantify the absolute abundance of each unique TCRbeta CDR3 rearrangement, sequence reads were collapsed and filtered. Productive Simpson clonality was computed per sample as the square root of Simpson's diversity index over productive rearrangements. TCRdb holds this immuneACCESS table with in-frame rearrangements only. Some clones are missing; in checked studies, unresolved V genes explain under half, and the rest has no known cause. V and J calls and clone size follow that table, whereas D and trimming were derived from the DNA. The sample yields more than 65,000 clones; nearly 80% were counted once. The ten largest clones capture approximately 6.8% of the sample.

Comment on this clone: Its antigen is still unknown. Base qualities are missing; no much larger clone stands one base away.

Each collaborating institution followed its own protocols to collect whole blood in K2EDTA tubes. Collaborator samples were shipped for TCRbeta analysis as frozen whole blood, isolated PBMCs, or DNA extracted from either sample type. Sequencing input: peripheral blood. The sequence was collected from a woman in her sixties with acute or convalescent COVID-19. The rearranged segments are TRBV15 and TRBJ2-7, with 11 central nucleotides matching TRBD1. The CDR3 corresponds to CATSLGTGGNEQYF. The DNA is as follows: TGTGCCACCAGCCTCGGGACAGGGGGAAACGAGCAGTACTTC.